This T cell receptor (beta chain) was identified in a study of blood T cells in healthy people across ages. The overall study: Every two T cells gave about one barcoded beta molecule via template switching. The study, taken as a whole, reports: The diversity estimates, figures obtained from one million T cells, were considered underestimates.

With regard to this clonotype: Its antigen is still unknown.

Germline assignment: CDR1 DFQATT and CDR2 SNEGSKA (reference sequence). This CDR3 has 14 residues. V lost 6 bases to trimming and J lost 0 bases; unmatched junction nucleotides: 5. The sample providers were healthy Caucasian people from Russia, aged about 6 to 90. A second about 6 to 11 cycle PCR used barcoded and J-beta primers. TCRdb used MiXCR to reprocess the 5' RACE reads, holding one entry per CDR3 protein. The data hold under 750,000 distinct CDR3 sequences, with around half observed a single time. This TCR derives from a man older than 75 in good health. The V and J genes are TRBV20-1 and TRBJ2-3; the match to TRBD2 covers 8 bases. Material: blood. The CDR3 region has the DNA TGCAGTGCCCGGAGCGGGGGAAGCACAGATACGCAGTATTTT. It yields the protein CSARSGGSTDTQYF.